This TCR beta chain is from a study of cytomegalovirus exposure and HLA in healthy donors. On the study more broadly: Earlier, almost 120 million unique TCR beta sequences were recovered from about 200 million T cells by an analysis.

This clone has just one count. The target antigen is unknown. This PCR relied on a set of 60 Vbeta primers and 13 Jbeta primers. The method was immunoSEQ multiplex PCR; TCRdb's version includes in-frame clones alone and lacks a portion of them. There are about 140,000 clones in the sample; about 66% occur only once, and approximately 1.8% lies in the top ten. The study's findings and limits: In most subjects, TCR beta sequences reportedly gave accurate predictions of HLA-A and HLA-B alleles.

The CDR3 is 14 amino acids. The V and J ends lost 11 bases and 6 bases respectively, with 23 bases between them. The rearrangement uses TRBV23-1 and TRBJ2-7; a possible D gene is TRBD2 (6 bases). TRBV23-1 is labeled an ORF, and its function is uncertain. The sequence came from a male donor in good health and CMV-seronegative. Sequencing used PBMCs. CDR3 nucleotide sequence: TGCGCCGGGACCGGGACTGGGCTCTGTTTCGAGCAGTACTTC. It specifies CAGTGTGLCFEQYF.